A single sample is the source of the 30 T cell receptor beta chains below, sequenced in a study of cytomegalovirus exposure and HLA in healthy donors. The PCR contained 60 Vbeta and 13 Jbeta primers. Here immunoSEQ multiplex PCR was the method, and the copy in TCRdb shows in-frame clones only, minus some. Altogether around 140,000 clones are present, 73% being singletons, with the ten largest covering approximately 1.8%. Sequencing was carried out using PBMCs. The receptors come from a woman aged 18-29 years in good health and CMV-seronegative.

The rearrangement links TRBV7-2 to TRBJ2-3, with D tentatively TRBD2 (5 bases). The V end lost 1 base, the J end lost 8 bases, and 13 bases lay between the germline ends. Germline CDR1 SGHTA, CDR2 FQGNSA. This CDR3 region has 14 residues. The CDR3 loop reads CASSLGLAIGTQYF. The CDR3 region has the DNA TGTGCCAGCAGCTTAGGGTTAGCGATAGGTACGCAGTATTTT. Looking up the rest from reference TRBV7-2 and TRBJ2-3 gives the full variable domain: GAGVSQSPSNKVTEKGKDVELRCDPISGHTALYWYRQSLGQGLEFLIYFQGNSAPDKSGLPSDRFSAERTGGSVSTLTIQRTQQEDSAVYLCASSLGLAIGTQYFGPGTRLTVL.

V gene TRBV27 combines with J gene TRBJ2-3; 11 positions agree with TRBD2. V lost 3 bases and J lost 3; bases outside the gene matches: 8. CDR1 and CDR2 (germline): MNHEY, SMNVEV (reference sequence). The CDR3 covers 17 residues. The CDR3 spells CASSFLTSGAFTDTQYF. The CDR3 coding sequence is TGTGCCAGCAGTTTCCTGACTAGCGGGGCGTTTACAGATACGCAGTATTTT.

This clone turned up a few times. V and J are TRBV6-4 and TRBJ2-3; a possible D gene is TRBD1 (7 bases). Trimming stripped 5 bases from V and 3 bases from J, with 12 bases between. CDR1 MRHNA and CDR2 SNTAGT come from the germline V gene. The CDR3 totals 14 residues. The DNA for the CDR3 is TGTGCCAGCAGTCTAGCAGGGGGGACAGATACGCAGTATTTT. Amino acid sequence: CASSLAGGTDTQYF.

V usage is TRBV19 and J usage is TRBJ2-3; possibly TRBD1 for D (5 bases). Trimming left V 5 bases short and J 4 bases short, with 10 bases between. This CDR3 is 13 amino acids long. Looked up from germline, CDR1 is LNHDA and CDR2 is SQIVND (reference sequence). In nucleotides, the CDR3 is TGTGCCAGTAGTCCCAGGGTGGCAGATACGCAGTATTTT. It encodes CASSPRVADTQYF.

This chain connects TRBV11-3 to TRBJ2-3; TRBD2 aligns across 7 bases. The V segment lost 3 bases and the J segment 5 bases; nucleotides outside the gene matches: 8. From germline, CDR1 is SGHNT and CDR2 YENEEA. The CDR3 contains 15 residues. In nucleotides, the CDR3 is TGTGCCAGCAGCTTTGATTTGGGGGGGGGAGATACGCAGTATTTT. It yields the protein CASSFDLGGGDTQYF. The full variable domain, in which reference TRBV11-3 and TRBJ2-3 provide the parts outside the CDR3, is EAGVVQSPRYKIIEKKQPVAFWCNPISGHNTLYWYLQNLGQGPELLIRYENEEAVDDSQLPKDRFSAERLKGVDSTLKIQPAELGDSAVYLCASSFDLGGGDTQYFGPGTRLTVL.

This clone was detected a few times. The V and J genes are TRBV5-6 and TRBJ1-2; the match to TRBD1 covers 8 bases. The CDR3 has 14 amino acids. Germline V lookup: CDR1 SGHDT, CDR2 YYEEEE. The trim removed 5 bases at V and 3 bases at J, leaving 6 bases unmatched. The CDR3 nucleotides are TGTGCCAGCAGTCCTATGACAGGGGACTATGGCTACACCTTC. Translated: CASSPMTGDYGYTF.

The chain is built from TRBV6-4 and TRBJ2-3; a weak D match, TRBD2 (6 bases). The V end was cut by 5 bases, the J end by 2 bases, with 11 bases between. The CDR3 has 14 amino acids. The germline gives CDR1 MRHNA, CDR2 SNTAGT. The DNA for the CDR3 is TGTGCCAGCAGTCCTCGGGACTCCACAGATACGCAGTATTTT. Its translation: CASSPRDSTDTQYF.

J is TRBJ1-2 and V is TRBV7-9, with D perhaps matching TRBD1 (5 bases). The CDR3 consists of 14 residues. The V gene lost 5 bases and the J gene lost 8 bases, with 18 bases spanning the gap. The germline gives CDR1 SEHNR, CDR2 FQNEAQ (reference sequence). The CDR3 region is CASSRFTGLEGYTF. CDR3 bases: TGTGCCAGCAGCCGGTTTACAGGCCTGGAGGGCTACACCTTC. Using reference TRBV7-9 and TRBJ1-2 for the parts outside the CDR3, the full variable domain is DTGVSQNPRHKITKRGQNVTFRCDPISEHNRLYWYRQTLGQGPEFLTYFQNEAQLEKSRLLSDRFSAERPKGSFSTLEIQRTEQGDSAMYLCASSRFTGLEGYTFGSGTRLTVV.

V and J are TRBV5-4 and TRBJ2-6; possibly TRBD2 for D (5 bases). The V end was cut by 0 bases, the J end by 3 bases, with 7 bases between. The germline V gene encodes CDR1 SGHNT and CDR2 YYREEE (reference sequence). This CDR3 is 15 amino acids long. CDR3 sequence reads: CASSLAGGGANVLTF. In DNA, the CDR3 is TGTGCCAGCAGCTTGGCTGGAGGTGGGGCCAACGTCCTGACTTTC.

Remarks on this clone: Sequence at one end of the junction differs from germline and may be a read error. The chain joins TRBV7-2 to TRBJ1-2; TRBD1 matches 9 bases. There are 16 residues in the CDR3. The V gene's germline CDR1 is SGHTA and CDR2 FQGNSA. CDR3 DNA: TGTGTCAGCAGCTGGAGGGACAGGGCAGCTAACTATGGCTACACCTTC. This encodes CVSSWRDRAANYGYTF.

This clone was detected a few times. V gene TRBV7-6 combines with J gene TRBJ2-3, with D maybe TRBD2 (6 bases). CDR1 is SGHVS, CDR2 FNYEAQ, per germline. V was clipped by 0 bases and J by 5 bases, with 6 bases between them. This CDR3 is 13 amino acids long. The CDR3 protein is CASSLAGGDTQYF. CDR3 DNA sequence: TGTGCCAGCAGCTTAGCCGGGGGAGATACGCAGTATTTT.

The CDR3 nucleotides read TGTGCCAGCACCGCCCCGGGGATTGACGGTACAGATACGCAGTATTTT. Translating gives CASTAPGIDGTDTQYF. J is TRBJ2-3 and V is TRBV27; the D gene is possibly TRBD2 (5 bases). In germline, CDR1 is MNHEY, CDR2 SMNVEV (reference sequence). The CDR3 spans 16 residues. With 7 bases removed from V and 3 bases from J, the gap between germline ends came to 20 bases.

V and J are TRBV7-9 and TRBJ2-7, with D possibly being TRBD2 (6 bases). The CDR3 loop spans 15 amino acids. CDR1 and CDR2 (germline): SEHNR, FQNEAQ (reference sequence). V shed 5 bases and J shed 0 bases, with 14 bases lying between them. CDR3 DNA sequence: TGTGCCAGCAGCCCCTGGAGGGCCCCCTCCTACGAGCAGTACTTC. Encoded protein: CASSPWRAPSYEQYF.

The chain is built from TRBV21-1 and TRBJ2-7; TRBD2 is the table's D call, not checked against the DNA. TRBV21-1 is labeled a pseudogene. The CDR3 is made up of 11 amino acids. CDR3 region: CAGDTGNEQYF. CDR3 nucleotide sequence: TGTGCCGGCGACACGGGGAACGAGCAGTACTTC.

J is TRBJ2-1 and V is TRBV30, with 11 nucleotides matching TRBD2. Trimming at V came to 1 base and at J to 5 bases, leaving 10 bases not matched to a gene. Germline V gives CDR1 GTSNPN, CDR2 SVGIG (reference sequence). The CDR3 totals 17 residues. DNA of the CDR3: TGTGCCTGGAGTGGATATGGCGCTAGCGGGAGGAACAATGAGCAGTTCTTC. Its translation: CAWSGYGASGRNNEQFF. Full variable domain (outside the CDR3, taken from reference TRBV30 and TRBJ2-1): SQTIHQWPATLVQPVGSPLSLECTVEGTSNPNLYWYRQAAGRGLQLLFYSVGIGQISSEVPQNLSASRPQDRQFILSSKKLLLSDSGFYLCAWSGYGASGRNNEQFFGPGTRLTVL.

This chain joins TRBV5-4 and TRBJ1-1, with a tentative D call TRBD1 (5 bases). The V end was cut by 5 bases, the J end by 0 bases, with 17 bases between. This CDR3 is built from 16 residues. CDR1 is SGHNT and CDR2 is YYREEE in the germline V gene (reference sequence). CDR3: CASRDDRLGLNTEAFF. In DNA form, the CDR3 reads TGTGCCAGCAGGGATGACAGACTCGGGTTGAACACTGAAGCTTTCTTT.

V and J are TRBV19 and TRBJ1-2; D unclear. Germline V gene sequence: CDR1 LNHDA, CDR2 SQIVND (reference sequence). V lost 7 bases and J lost 3, with 9 bases in between. There are 12 residues in the CDR3. The CDR3 DNA reads as TGTGCCAGTACCTCCCGGGACTATGGCTACACCTTC. Its protein is CASTSRDYGYTF.

In its sample, this clone was seen a few times. The rearrangement uses TRBV19 and TRBJ1-3; 8 nucleotides match TRBD1. From germline, CDR1 is LNHDA and CDR2 SQIVND (reference sequence). The CDR3 consists of 14 residues. Germline trimming cut 8 bases from V and 6 bases from J; bases unmatched to any gene: 9. CDR3 nucleotides: TGTGCCAGTCGCCTTCAGGGACAGGCAAACACCATATATTTT. Translating gives CASRLQGQANTIYF.

This chain uses TRBV6-5 with TRBJ2-5, with 9 bases aligning to TRBD1. The CDR3 length is 14 residues. Germline trimming cut 8 bases from V and 4 bases from J; bases unmatched to any gene: 8. Germline CDR1 MNHEY, CDR2 SVGAGI. The DNA of the CDR3 is TGTGCCAGCGGCAGGACAGGGGTTGGAGAGACCCAGTACTTC. It is translated as CASGRTGVGETQYF.

DNA of the CDR3: TGTGCCAGCGGTCCTCTATTTAACTATGGCTACACCTTC. It yields the protein CASGPLFNYGYTF. This sequence joins TRBV28 and TRBJ1-2, with D hard to call. Germline loops: CDR1 MDHEN, CDR2 SYDVKM. The CDR3 sequence is 13 residues long. V dropped 8 bases and J dropped 1 base, with 11 bases sitting between them.

This rearrangement joins TRBV15 to TRBJ1-1, with D tentatively TRBD1 (6 bases). V was pared by 3 bases and J by 0 bases, with 11 bases between. CDR1 and CDR2 (germline): LNHNV, YYDKDF (reference sequence). The CDR3 has 15 amino acids. The CDR3 sequence: CATSSGTFMNTEAFF. The CDR3 bases are TGTGCCACCAGCAGCGGGACATTCATGAACACTGAAGCTTTCTTT.

The chain recombines TRBV7-3 with TRBJ2-5, with D hard to call. This CDR3 is built from 13 residues. V was shortened by 0 bases and J by 4 bases, with 6 bases between the two germline ends. Germline V lookup: CDR1 SGHTA, CDR2 FQGTGA. In DNA form, the CDR3 reads TGTGCCAGCAGCTTAACTCGGTCAGAGACCCAGTACTTC. It yields the protein CASSLTRSETQYF.

This rearrangement joins TRBV28 to TRBJ2-3; 8 nucleotides match TRBD1. The CDR3 length is 16 residues. V trimming: 4 bases; J trimming: 1 base; junction bases outside the gene matches: 7. Germline V lookup: CDR1 MDHEN, CDR2 SYDVKM. CDR3 region: CASSSTGVEGTDTQYF. The DNA of the CDR3 is TGTGCCAGCAGTTCGACAGGGGTCGAGGGCACAGATACGCAGTATTTT.

The V and J genes are TRBV9 and TRBJ2-1; 11 positions agree with TRBD1. The V gene's germline CDR1 is SGDLS and CDR2 YYNGEE. The ends lost 2 bases at V and 6 bases at J; junction bases unmatched: 1. This CDR3 is built from 14 residues. The DNA for the CDR3 is TGTGCCAGCAGCGTTGGGACAGGGGGCAATGAGCAGTTCTTC. It translates to CASSVGTGGNEQFF.

The J gene is TRBJ1-1, the V gene TRBV6-1, with 7 bases lining up with TRBD1. This CDR3 is 11 amino acids long. Trimming took 6 bases from V and 7 from J; bases not matched to a gene: 2. Germline CDR1 is MNHNS and CDR2 is SASEGT. The CDR3 spells CASRRQGEAFF. CDR3 coding DNA: TGTGCCAGCAGACGACAGGGTGAAGCTTTCTTT.

V and J are TRBV6-1 and TRBJ2-5, with 12 bases lining up with TRBD2. Germline loops: CDR1 MNHNS, CDR2 SASEGT. The CDR3 has 14 amino acids. V lost 6 bases and J lost 9; bases outside the gene matches: 8. CDR3 in DNA: TGTGCCAGCAGAACGACTAGCGGGGGTGTGTCCCAGTACTTC. Protein product: CASRTTSGGVSQYF.

This clone has more than one count but fewer than ten. The chain recombines TRBV28 with TRBJ1-2; maybe TRBD1 (6 bases). With 5 bases removed from V and 7 bases from J, the gap between germline ends came to 14 bases. Germline assignment: CDR1 MDHEN and CDR2 SYDVKM. The CDR3 extends over 13 amino acids. CDR3 sequence (DNA): TGTGCCAGCAGTGCCAGGGGTCTTTCTGGCTACACCTTC. This gives the protein CASSARGLSGYTF.

This chain uses TRBV4-3 with TRBJ1-2, with a possible D match to TRBD1 (6 bases). This CDR3 is built from 15 residues. V lost 0 bases to trimming and J lost 4 bases, with 12 bases between them. Germline values: CDR1 LGHNA, CDR2 YSLEER. The CDR3 reads CASSQDEDSTYGYTF. The CDR3 nucleotides are TGCGCCAGCAGCCAAGATGAGGACAGCACCTATGGCTACACCTTC.

The chain recombines TRBV7-9 with TRBJ2-4; D ambiguous. The CDR3 is 14 residues long. Germline V gene data show CDR1 as SEHNR and CDR2 as FQNEAQ (reference sequence). The V end was cut by 1 base, the J end by 0 bases, with 4 bases between. CDR3 region: CASSLEAAKNIQYF. The CDR3 bases are TGTGCCAGCAGCTTAGAAGCAGCCAAAAACATTCAGTACTTC. The full variable domain, in which reference TRBV7-9 and TRBJ2-4 provide the parts outside the CDR3, is DTGVSQNPRHKITKRGQNVTFRCDPISEHNRLYWYRQTLGQGPEFLTYFQNEAQLEKSRLLSDRFSAERPKGSFSTLEIQRTEQGDSAMYLCASSLEAAKNIQYFGAGTRLSVL.

This clone was seen a handful of times. The chain has TRBV9 and TRBJ1-4; perhaps TRBD1 as D (6 bases). V dropped 4 bases and J dropped 10 bases, with 20 bases sitting between them. The CDR3 loop spans 15 amino acids. CDR1 and CDR2 (germline): SGDLS, YYNGEE. The CDR3 sequence is CASSLQGTEGGKLFF. CDR3 nucleotide sequence: TGTGCCAGCAGCTTACAGGGAACTGAGGGTGGAAAACTGTTTTTT.